This T cell receptor beta chain came from a study of blood T cell repertoires in COVID-19. Germline CDR1 is MGHRA and CDR2 is YSYEKL. The CDR3 runs 17 residues. The V and J ends lost 0 bases and 4 bases, in that order; junction bases with no gene match: 10. Cohorts were determined from participant-reported clinical history. Cohort 3 donors were reported recovered after two negative PCRs, clearance, or symptom resolution. In the study's own analysis: Nucleated cell number was recorded as an estimate derived from reference gene primer amplification. Only in-frame clones appear in the TCRdb table, and some are missing; sequencing was by immunoSEQ multiplex PCR. That table furnishes V, J and clone size, whereas the DNA furnished D and trimming. Of about 380,000 clones listed, about 90% were seen once; the top ten hold approximately 3.1%.

The chain couples TRBV4-1 to TRBJ1-2; 8 positions match TRBD1. The sequenced material came from PBMCs or T cells enriched from blood (not recorded which). This TCR derives from a young woman who had recovered from COVID-19. CDR3 region: CASSQDKGRGLPYGYTF. The CDR3 nucleotides read TGCGCCAGCAGCCAAGATAAGGGCAGGGGGCTTCCCTATGGCTACACCTTC.